This is a list of T cell receptor beta chains from one sample in a study of beta chain features in type 1 diabetes. Generated by immunoSEQ multiplex PCR, the TCRdb table keeps only in-frame clones and is missing some. Among around 140,000 clones listed, 9.5% to 10% were seen once. Sequenced: central memory CD4+ T cells from blood. The receptors shown here come from a woman aged 40 to 50 in good health. Both conserved end residues are part of each CDR3. A D gene is named only where the DNA matches it firmly. Clone size is not always given. Where it is, it says once, few, many or a class for expanded clones.

D: TRBD1
J: TRBJ2-5
size: few
V: TRBV6-5
CDR3: CASRETGLRETQYF
DNA: TGTGCCAGCAGGGAGACAGGGTTGCGAGAGACCCAGTACTTC

D: -
J: TRBJ2-2
size: -
V: TRBV5-1
CDR3: CASSLVVGRNTGELFF
DNA: TGCGCCAGCAGCTTGGTGGTTGGCAGGAACACCGGGGAGCTGTTTTTT

D: -
J: TRBJ2-5
size: -
V: TRBV4-1
CDR3: CASSQRGGGTGKETQYF
DNA: TGCGCCAGCAGCCAAAGGGGGGGAGGAACGGGGAAAGAGACCCAGTACTTC

D: -
J: TRBJ1-1
size: few
V: TRBV5-1
CDR3: CASSLDAGNTEAFF
DNA: TGCGCCAGCAGCTTGGATGCAGGGAACACTGAAGCTTTCTTT

D: TRBD1
J: TRBJ2-3
size: -
V: TRBV19
CDR3: CASRDRGTDTQYF
DNA: TGTGCCAGCAGGGACAGGGGCACAGATACGCAGTATTTT

D: -
J: TRBJ1-2
size: few
V: TRBV5-1
CDR3: CASTPAGGPYGYTF
DNA: TGCGCCAGCACCCCGGCGGGGGGTCCCTATGGCTACACCTTC

D: TRBD1
J: TRBJ1-2
size: many
V: TRBV6-5
CDR3: CASGSIQGANYGYTF
DNA: TGTGCCAGCGGATCCATACAGGGGGCTAACTATGGCTACACCTTC

D: -
J: TRBJ2-7
size: few
V: TRBV28
CDR3: CASSFREYEQYF
DNA: TGTGCCAGCAGTTTTAGAGAGTACGAGCAGTACTTC

D: -
J: TRBJ2-1
size: -
V: TRBV27
CDR3: CASSFGLNNEQFF
DNA: TGTGCCAGCAGTTTTGGGCTAAACAATGAGCAGTTCTTC

D: -
J: TRBJ2-7
size: few
V: TRBV20-1
CDR3: CSASRTDEQYF
DNA: TGCAGTGCTAGTAGGACTGACGAGCAGTACTTC

D: -
J: TRBJ1-2
size: -
V: TRBV6-1
CDR3: CASSEAPDSPYGYTF
DNA: TGTGCCAGCAGTGAAGCCCCGGACAGTCCCTATGGCTACACCTTC

D: -
J: TRBJ2-6
size: -
V: TRBV21-1
CDR3: CASSNLNRTSGGALFPGANVLTF
DNA: TGTGCCAGCAGCAATCTGAACCGGACTAGCGGGGGGGCTCTGTTTCCTGGGGCCAACGTCCTGACTTTC

D: TRBD1
J: TRBJ2-3
size: few
V: TRBV19
CDR3: CASSDRGRADTQYF
DNA: TGTGCCAGTAGTGACAGGGGGCGCGCAGATACGCAGTATTTT

D: -
J: TRBJ2-7
size: -
V: TRBV28
CDR3: CASSSPKREQYF
DNA: TGTGCCAGCAGCTCCCCCAAGCGCGAGCAGTACTTC

D: TRBD2
J: TRBJ2-5
size: few
V: TRBV7-8
CDR3: CASSLGTSGETQYF
DNA: TGTGCCAGCAGCTTAGGCACTAGCGGAGAGACCCAGTACTTC

D: -
J: TRBJ2-2
size: -
V: TRBV7-9
CDR3: CASSLASDYGELFF
DNA: TGTGCCAGCAGCTTAGCGTCGGACTACGGGGAGCTGTTTTTT

D: TRBD1
J: TRBJ1-2
size: -
V: TRBV10-3
CDR3: CAISSGTGDYGYTF
DNA: TGTGCCATCAGCTCCGGGACAGGGGATTATGGCTACACCTTC

D: -
J: TRBJ2-7
size: -
V: TRBV18
CDR3: CASSRLQGARPYEQYF
DNA: TGTGCCAGCTCACGCTTACAGGGTGCTCGGCCCTACGAGCAGTACTTC

D: -
J: TRBJ1-2
size: few
V: TRBV7-8
CDR3: CASSTSSATPNYDGYTF
DNA: TGTGCCAGCAGCACCTCCTCAGCCACCCCTAACTATGATGGCTACACCTTC

D: -
J: TRBJ2-5
size: few
V: TRBV2
CDR3: CASSPDRSETQYF
DNA: TGTGCCAGCAGTCCCGACAGGTCGGAGACCCAGTACTTC

D: -
J: TRBJ2-4
size: -
V: TRBV14
CDR3: CASSQQAKNIQYF
DNA: TGTGCCAGCAGCCAACAAGCCAAAAACATTCAGTACTTC

D: -
J: TRBJ2-4
size: -
V: TRBV5-4
CDR3: CASSLMGGAKNIQYF
DNA: TGTGCCAGCAGCCTTATGGGGGGTGCCAAAAACATTCAGTACTTC

D: -
J: TRBJ2-5
size: few
V: TRBV11-2
CDR3: CATTLSTGQETQYF
DNA: TGTGCCACCACCCTTTCTACAGGTCAAGAGACCCAGTACTTC

D: -
J: TRBJ1-6
size: few
V: TRBV18
CDR3: CASSAREDNSPLHF
DNA: TGTGCCAGCTCAGCCAGGGAGGACAATTCACCCCTCCACTTT

D: -
J: TRBJ2-3
size: -
V: TRBV2
CDR3: CASNPTGDTQYF
DNA: TGTGCCAGCAACCCGACAGGAGATACGCAGTATTTT

D: TRBD1
J: TRBJ2-7
size: -
V: TRBV10-3
CDR3: CAILPGTGDYEQYF
DNA: TGTGCCATCCTGCCTGGGACAGGGGACTACGAGCAGTACTTC

D: -
J: TRBJ2-3
size: few
V: TRBV2
CDR3: CASRAGTITDTQYF
DNA: TGTGCCAGCAGAGCCGGGACAATCACAGATACGCAGTATTTT

D: TRBD2
J: TRBJ2-2
size: -
V: TRBV6-5
CDR3: CASSYRGGNTGELFF
DNA: TGTGCCAGCAGTTACCGGGGGGGTAACACCGGGGAGCTGTTTTTT

D: -
J: TRBJ2-3
size: few
V: TRBV5-4
CDR3: CASSLWTISTDTQYF
DNA: TGTGCCAGCAGCTTGTGGACAATTAGCACAGATACGCAGTATTTT

D: TRBD1
J: TRBJ2-3
size: few
V: TRBV5-6
CDR3: CASSGNRGRTTDTQYF
DNA: TGTGCCAGCAGCGGGAACAGGGGGCGGACCACAGATACGCAGTATTTT

D: -
J: TRBJ2-2
size: -
V: TRBV11-2
CDR3: CASTVLGELFF
DNA: TGTGCCAGCACCGTCCTAGGGGAGCTGTTTTTT